The T cell receptor (beta chain) described here comes from a study of cytomegalovirus exposure and HLA in healthy donors. Study-level findings and limits: TCR beta sequences reportedly predicted most subjects' HLA-A and HLA-B alleles accurately.

The PCR made use of 60 Vbeta and 13 Jbeta primers. Clones were read by immunoSEQ multiplex PCR, and TCRdb kept only the in-frame ones, dropping some. Among around 50,000 clones listed, around 83% were seen once. V shed 0 bases and J 6 bases; nucleotides not matched to a gene: 11. The germline V gene has CDR1 GTSNPN and CDR2 SVGIG (reference sequence). The CDR3 loop spans 17 amino acids. A remark on this clone: Its antigen is still unknown.

The specimen sequenced was PBMCs. The receptor was derived from a man aged 30 to 39 in good health and CMV-seronegative. This chain connects TRBV30 to TRBJ2-1, with 10 bases that match TRBD2. CDR3 nucleotides: TGTGCCTGGAGTGTAAGCGGGCTAGCGGGAGCTTCCAATGAGCAGTTCTTC. This codes for CAWSVSGLAGASNEQFF.